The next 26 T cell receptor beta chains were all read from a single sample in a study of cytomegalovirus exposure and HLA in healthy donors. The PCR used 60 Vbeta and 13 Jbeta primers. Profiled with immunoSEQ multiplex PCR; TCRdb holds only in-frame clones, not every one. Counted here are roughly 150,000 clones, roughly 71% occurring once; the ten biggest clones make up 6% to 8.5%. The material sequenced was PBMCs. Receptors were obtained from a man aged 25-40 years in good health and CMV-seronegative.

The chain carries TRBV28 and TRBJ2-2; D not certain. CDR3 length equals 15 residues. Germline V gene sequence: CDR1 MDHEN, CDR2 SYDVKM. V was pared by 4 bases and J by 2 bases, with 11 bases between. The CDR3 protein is CASSSAGLNTGELFF. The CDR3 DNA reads TGTGCCAGCAGTTCCGCCGGTCTCAACACCGGGGAGCTGTTTTTT.

In nucleotides, the CDR3 is TGTGCCAGCAGCTTACAGGGCTCCGCGAACACTGAAGCTTTCTTT. It codes for CASSLQGSANTEAFF. The chain employs TRBV11-2 and TRBJ1-1; D possibly corresponds to TRBD1 (5 bases). Per germline, CDR1 SGHAT and CDR2 FQNNGV. This CDR3 spans 15 amino acids. The V and J ends lost 2 bases and 1 base respectively, with 11 bases between them.

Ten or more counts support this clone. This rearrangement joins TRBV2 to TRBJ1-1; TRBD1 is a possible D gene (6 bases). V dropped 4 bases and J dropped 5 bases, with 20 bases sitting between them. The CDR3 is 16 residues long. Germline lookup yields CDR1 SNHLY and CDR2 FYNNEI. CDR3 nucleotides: TGTGCCAGCAGTGGAACAACTTATAACAGGGAAACTGAAGCTTTCTTT. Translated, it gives CASSGTTYNRETEAFF.

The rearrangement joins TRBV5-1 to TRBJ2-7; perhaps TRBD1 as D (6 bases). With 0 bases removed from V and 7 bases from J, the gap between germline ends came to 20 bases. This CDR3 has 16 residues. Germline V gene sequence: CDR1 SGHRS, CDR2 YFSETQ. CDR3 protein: CASSLAGAGASGEQYF. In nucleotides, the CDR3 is TGCGCCAGCAGCTTGGCCGGGGCAGGGGCTAGTGGGGAGCAGTACTTC.

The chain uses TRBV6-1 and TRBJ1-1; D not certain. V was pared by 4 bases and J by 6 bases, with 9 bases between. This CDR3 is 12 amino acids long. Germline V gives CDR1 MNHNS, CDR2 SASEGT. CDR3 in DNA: TGTGCCAGCAGTGTGGAGGGCCCTGAAGCTTTCTTT. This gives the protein CASSVEGPEAFF.

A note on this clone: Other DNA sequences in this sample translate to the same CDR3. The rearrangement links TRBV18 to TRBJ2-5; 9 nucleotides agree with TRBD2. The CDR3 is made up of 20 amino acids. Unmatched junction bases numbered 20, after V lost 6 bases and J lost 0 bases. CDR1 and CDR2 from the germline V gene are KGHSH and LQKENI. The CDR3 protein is CASSRWRGAGRLADQETQYF. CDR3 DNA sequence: TGTGCCAGCTCCCGATGGAGGGGGGCAGGGAGACTAGCGGACCAAGAGACCCAGTACTTC.

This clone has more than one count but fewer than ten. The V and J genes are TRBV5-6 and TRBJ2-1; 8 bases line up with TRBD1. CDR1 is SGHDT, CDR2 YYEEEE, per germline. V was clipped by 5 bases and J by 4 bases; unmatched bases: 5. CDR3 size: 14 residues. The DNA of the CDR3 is TGTGCCAGCAGGGCGGACAGGGATTACAATGAGCAGTTCTTC. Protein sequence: CASRADRDYNEQFF.

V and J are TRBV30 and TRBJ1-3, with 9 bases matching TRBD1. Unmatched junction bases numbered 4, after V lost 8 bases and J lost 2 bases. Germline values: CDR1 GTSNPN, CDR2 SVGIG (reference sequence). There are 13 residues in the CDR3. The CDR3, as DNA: TGTGCCATACGGACAGGGGCTGGAAACACCATATATTTT. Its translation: CAIRTGAGNTIYF.

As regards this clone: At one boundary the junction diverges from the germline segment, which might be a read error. CDR3 loop: CASSEEGASGANGLTF. CDR3 DNA: TGTGCCAGCAGTGAGGAAGGGGCCTCTGGGGCCAACGGCCTGACTTTC. V gene TRBV2 combines with J gene TRBJ2-6, with D possibly matching TRBD1 (5 bases). This CDR3 spans 16 amino acids. Germline V gene lookup returns CDR1 SNHLY and CDR2 FYNNEI.

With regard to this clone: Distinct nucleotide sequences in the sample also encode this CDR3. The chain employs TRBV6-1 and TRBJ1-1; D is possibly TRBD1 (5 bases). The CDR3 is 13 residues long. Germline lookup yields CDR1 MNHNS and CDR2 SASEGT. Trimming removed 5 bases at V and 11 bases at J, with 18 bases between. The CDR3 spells CASSTNYRIEAFF. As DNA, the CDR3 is TGTGCCAGCAGTACTAACTACAGGATCGAGGCTTTCTTT.

CDR3 DNA sequence: TGTGCCAGCAGCTTACTAGCGAGGTCAGATACGCAGTATTTT. It codes for CASSLLARSDTQYF. This chain connects TRBV7-3 to TRBJ2-3, with D maybe TRBD2 (6 bases). This CDR3 has 14 residues. V lost 2 bases to trimming and J lost 4 bases, with 10 bases between them. Germline CDR1 is SGHTA and CDR2 is FQGTGA.

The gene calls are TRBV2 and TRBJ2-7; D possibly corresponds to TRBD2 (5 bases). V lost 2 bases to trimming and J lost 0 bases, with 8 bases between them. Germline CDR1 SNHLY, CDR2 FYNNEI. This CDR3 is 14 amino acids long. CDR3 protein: CASSEQRSSYEQYF. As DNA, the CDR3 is TGTGCCAGCAGTGAACAGCGGAGCTCCTACGAGCAGTACTTC.

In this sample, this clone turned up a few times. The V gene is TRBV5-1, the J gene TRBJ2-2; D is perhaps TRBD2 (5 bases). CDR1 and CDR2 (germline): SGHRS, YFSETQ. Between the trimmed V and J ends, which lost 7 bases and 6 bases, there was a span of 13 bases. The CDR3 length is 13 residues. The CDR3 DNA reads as TGCGCCAGCCAAGGACTGGACGCCGGGGAGCTGTTTTTT. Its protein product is CASQGLDAGELFF. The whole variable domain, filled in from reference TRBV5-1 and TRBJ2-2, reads KAGVTQTPRYLIKTRGQQVTLSCSPISGHRSVSWYQQTPGQGLQFLFEYFSETQRNKGNFPGRFSGRQFSNSRSEMNVSTLELGDSALYLCASQGLDAGELFFGEGSRLTVL.

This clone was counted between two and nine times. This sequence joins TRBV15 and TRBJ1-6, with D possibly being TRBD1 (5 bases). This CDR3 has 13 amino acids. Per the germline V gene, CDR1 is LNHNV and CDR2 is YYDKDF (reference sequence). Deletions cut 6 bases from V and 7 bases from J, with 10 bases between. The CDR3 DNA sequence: TGTGCCACCAGGTCGGGGGAGAATTCACCCCTCCACTTT. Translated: CATRSGENSPLHF.

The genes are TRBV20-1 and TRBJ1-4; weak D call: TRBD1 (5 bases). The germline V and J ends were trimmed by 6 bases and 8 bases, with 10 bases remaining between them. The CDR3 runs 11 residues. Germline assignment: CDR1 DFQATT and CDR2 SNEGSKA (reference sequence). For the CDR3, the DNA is TGCAGTGCCCTCAGGGCGGAAAAACTGTTTTTT. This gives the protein CSALRAEKLFF.

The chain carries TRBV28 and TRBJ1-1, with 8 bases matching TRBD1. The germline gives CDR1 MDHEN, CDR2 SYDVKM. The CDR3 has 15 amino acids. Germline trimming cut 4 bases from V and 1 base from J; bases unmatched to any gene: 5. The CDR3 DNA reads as TGTGCCAGCAGTTCTTGGACAGGGAGGAACACTGAAGCTTTCTTT. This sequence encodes CASSSWTGRNTEAFF.

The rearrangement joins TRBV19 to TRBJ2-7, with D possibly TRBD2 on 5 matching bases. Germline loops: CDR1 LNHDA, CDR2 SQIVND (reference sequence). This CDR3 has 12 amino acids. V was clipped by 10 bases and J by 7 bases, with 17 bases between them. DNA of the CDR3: TGTGCCACCATGGACCCTTCGGGGGAGCAGTACTTC. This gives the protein CATMDPSGEQYF.

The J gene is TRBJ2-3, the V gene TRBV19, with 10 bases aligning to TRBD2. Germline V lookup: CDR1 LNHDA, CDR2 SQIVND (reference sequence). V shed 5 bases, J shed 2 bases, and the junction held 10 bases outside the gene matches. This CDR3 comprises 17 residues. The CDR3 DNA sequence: TGTGCCAGTAGTCCGCGGACTAGCGGAGTTGCCACAGATACGCAGTATTTT. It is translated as CASSPRTSGVATDTQYF. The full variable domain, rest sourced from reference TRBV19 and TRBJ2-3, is DGGITQSPKYLFRKEGQNVTLSCEQNLNHDAMYWYRQDPGQGLRLIYYSQIVNDFQKGDIAEGYSVSREKKESFPLTVTSAQKNPTAFYLCASSPRTSGVATDTQYFGPGTRLTVL.

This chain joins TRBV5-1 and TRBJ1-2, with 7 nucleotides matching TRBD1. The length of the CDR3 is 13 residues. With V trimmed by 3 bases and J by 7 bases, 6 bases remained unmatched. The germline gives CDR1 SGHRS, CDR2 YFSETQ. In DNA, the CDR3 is TGCGCCAGCAGCTCAACAGGGGTTGTTGGCTACACCTTC. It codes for CASSSTGVVGYTF.

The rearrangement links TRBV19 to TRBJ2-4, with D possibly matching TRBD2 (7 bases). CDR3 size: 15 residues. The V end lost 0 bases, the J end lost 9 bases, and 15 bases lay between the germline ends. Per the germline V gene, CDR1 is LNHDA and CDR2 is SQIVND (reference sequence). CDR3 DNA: TGTGCCAGTAGTATAGATAGGCGGGGGCGGGGCATTCAGTACTTC. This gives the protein CASSIDRRGRGIQYF.

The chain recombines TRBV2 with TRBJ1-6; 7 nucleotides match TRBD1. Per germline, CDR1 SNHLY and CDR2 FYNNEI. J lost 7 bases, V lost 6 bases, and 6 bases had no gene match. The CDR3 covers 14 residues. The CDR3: CASRSGTANSPLHF. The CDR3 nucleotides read TGTGCCAGCAGGTCCGGGACAGCGAATTCACCCCTCCACTTT.

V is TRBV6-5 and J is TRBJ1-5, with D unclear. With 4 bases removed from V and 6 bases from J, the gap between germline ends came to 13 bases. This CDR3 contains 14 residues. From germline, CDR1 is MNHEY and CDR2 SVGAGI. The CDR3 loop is CASSSTEAGQPQHF. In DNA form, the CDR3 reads TGTGCCAGCAGTTCCACGGAGGCAGGTCAGCCCCAGCATTTT.

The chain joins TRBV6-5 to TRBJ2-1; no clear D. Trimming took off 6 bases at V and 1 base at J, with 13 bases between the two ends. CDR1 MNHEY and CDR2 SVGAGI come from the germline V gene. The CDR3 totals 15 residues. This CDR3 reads CASRLGVRSYNEQFF. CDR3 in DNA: TGTGCCAGCAGGCTTGGAGTAAGGTCCTACAATGAGCAGTTCTTC.

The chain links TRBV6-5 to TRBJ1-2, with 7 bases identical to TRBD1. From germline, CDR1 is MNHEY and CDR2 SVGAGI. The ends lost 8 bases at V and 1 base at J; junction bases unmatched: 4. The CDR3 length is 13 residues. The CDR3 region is CASAGQLNYGYTF. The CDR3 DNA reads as TGTGCCAGCGCGGGACAGCTTAACTATGGCTACACCTTC.

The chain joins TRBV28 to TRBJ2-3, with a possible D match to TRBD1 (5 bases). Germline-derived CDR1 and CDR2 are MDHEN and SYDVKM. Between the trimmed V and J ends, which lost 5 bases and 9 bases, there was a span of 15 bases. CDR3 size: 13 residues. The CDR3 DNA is TGTGCCAGCAGTCAGGGTTCCGGGCGGACGCAGTATTTT. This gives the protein CASSQGSGRTQYF.

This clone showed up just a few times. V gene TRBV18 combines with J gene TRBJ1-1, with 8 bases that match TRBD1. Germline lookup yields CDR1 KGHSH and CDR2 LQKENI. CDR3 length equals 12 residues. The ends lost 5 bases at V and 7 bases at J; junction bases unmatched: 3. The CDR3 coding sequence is TGTGCCAGCTCAGCGGGACAGGTTGAAGCTTTCTTT. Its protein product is CASSAGQVEAFF.